A selection of T cell receptor beta chains follows, all from one sample in a study of blood T cell repertoires in COVID-19. Clones were sequenced by immunoSEQ multiplex PCR, and TCRdb holds only the in-frame ones, with some missing. The sample has fewer than 65,000 clones; over 85% are singletons. Source material: peripheral blood. These receptors were taken from a human donor in a cohort sampled during active COVID-19. The CDR3 runs from the conserved cysteine through the conserved F or W. Each record gives: clone size, J gene, V gene, D gene, CDR3 DNA, CDR3 protein. A D gene is named only where the DNA matches it firmly. The size field is filled for only some rows; it gives once, few, many or a size class.

size: once
J: TRBJ1-1
V: TRBV28
D: .
DNA: TGTGCCAGCAGCTTCCCCAGTGGTACTGAAGCTTTCTTT
CDR3: CASSFPSGTEAFF

size: .
J: TRBJ1-6
V: TRBV2
D: TRBD1
DNA: TGTGCCAGCAGGGGACAGGGGGAGGTTTCACCCCTCCACTTT
CDR3: CASRGQGEVSPLHF

size: .
J: TRBJ2-7
V: TRBV6-6
D: .
DNA: TGTGCCAGCAGTTATTACTACGAGCAGTACTTC
CDR3: CASSYYYEQYF

size: .
J: TRBJ1-2
V: TRBV13
D: TRBD1
DNA: TGTGCCAGCAGCCTTGGGACAGGGAAAGGTTCTGGCTACACCTTC
CDR3: CASSLGTGKGSGYTF

size: .
J: TRBJ2-7
V: TRBV5-6
D: TRBD2
DNA: TGTGCCAGCAGCCCACTAGCGGGTTACTCCTACGAGCAGTACTTC
CDR3: CASSPLAGYSYEQYF

size: .
J: TRBJ2-2
V: TRBV5-8
D: .
DNA: TGTGCCAGCAGTACAGGGATCGCGAACACCGGGGAGCTGTTTTTT
CDR3: CASSTGIANTGELFF

size: once
J: TRBJ1-5
V: TRBV9
D: .
DNA: TGTGCCAGCAGCGTAGGAGATAATAGCAATCAGCCCCAGCATTTT
CDR3: CASSVGDNSNQPQHF

size: .
J: TRBJ2-7
V: TRBV9
D: .
DNA: TGTGCCAGCAGCGTAGGGGGACTTTTCTCCTACGAGCAGTACTTC
CDR3: CASSVGGLFSYEQYF

size: few
J: TRBJ2-5
V: TRBV5-4
D: TRBD2
DNA: TGTGCCAGCAGCTCCAGGGCAGCGGGAGGGCCAGAGACCCAGTACTTC
CDR3: CASSSRAAGGPETQYF

size: .
J: TRBJ2-3
V: TRBV6-5
D: TRBD2
DNA: TGTGCCAGCAGTACCTGGGGGGGTTGGACAGATACGCAGTATTTT
CDR3: CASSTWGGWTDTQYF

size: .
J: TRBJ2-3
V: TRBV11-2
D: .
DNA: TGTGCCAGCAGCTTTTCGGTAGCGGGCACAGATACGCAGTATTTT
CDR3: CASSFSVAGTDTQYF

size: .
J: TRBJ1-3
V: TRBV14
D: TRBD1
DNA: TGTGCCAGCAGCCAAGAATACAGGGGATGGGCTGGAAACACCATATATTTT
CDR3: CASSQEYRGWAGNTIYF

size: .
J: TRBJ2-1
V: TRBV4-1
D: TRBD2
DNA: TGCGCCAGCAGCCCTCGACTTACTAGCGGGAGCTACAATGAGCAGTTCTTC
CDR3: CASSPRLTSGSYNEQFF

size: .
J: TRBJ2-5
V: TRBV11-3
D: TRBD2
DNA: TGTGCCAGCAGCTTGGACGGACTAGCGGGAGGGGGGACCCAGTACTTC
CDR3: CASSLDGLAGGGTQYF

size: .
J: TRBJ2-7
V: TRBV3-1/TRBV3-2
D: .
DNA: TGTGCCAGCAGCCGCGGAAACTACGAGCAGTACTTC
CDR3: CASSRGNYEQYF

size: .
J: TRBJ2-3
V: TRBV4-1
D: .
DNA: TGCGCCAGCAGCCGGAACAGTTACACAGATACGCAGTATTTT
CDR3: CASSRNSYTDTQYF